The T cell receptor (beta chain) under discussion was sequenced for a study of cytomegalovirus exposure and HLA in healthy donors. The PCR used 60 Vbeta and 13 Jbeta primers. Sequenced by immunoSEQ multiplex PCR; TCRdb stores in-frame clones only, minus some. Here the sample spans 100,000 or so clones, nearly 80% being singletons. In germline, CDR1 is LNHDA, CDR2 SQIVND (reference sequence). Between the trimmed V and J ends, which lost 3 bases and 9 bases, there was a span of 12 bases. This CDR3 is 14 amino acids long. What was sequenced was PBMCs. This TCR derives from a man in his thirties or forties in good health and CMV-seronegative. The V gene is TRBV19, the J gene TRBJ1-6; D is uncertain. CDR3: CASSIEGLGSPLHF. The DNA for the CDR3 is TGTGCCAGTAGTATTGAGGGTTTAGGTTCACCCCTCCACTTT.